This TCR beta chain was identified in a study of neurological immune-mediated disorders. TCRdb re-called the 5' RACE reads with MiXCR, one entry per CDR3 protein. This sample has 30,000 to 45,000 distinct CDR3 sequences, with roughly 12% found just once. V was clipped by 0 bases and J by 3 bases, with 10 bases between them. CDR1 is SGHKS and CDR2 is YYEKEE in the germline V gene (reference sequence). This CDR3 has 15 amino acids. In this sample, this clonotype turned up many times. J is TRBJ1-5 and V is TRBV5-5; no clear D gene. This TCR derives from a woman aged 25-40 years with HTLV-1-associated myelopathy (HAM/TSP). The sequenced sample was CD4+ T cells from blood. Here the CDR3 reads CASSLAATDNQPQHF. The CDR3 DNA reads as TGTGCCAGCAGCTTGGCCGCCACCGACAATCAGCCCCAGCATTTT.